This TCR beta chain was documented in a study of shared clonotypes between healthy human individuals (dated by TCRdb to about 2020). Background on the whole study: The cohort included a few men and two women between 18 and 49 years of age. The study deeply sequenced blood TCR repertoires of about 5 healthy adults to estimate repertoire size and the extent of clonotype sharing between individuals. To increase sequencing depth and limit assay-specific biases, different laboratories used diverse techniques to prepare libraries and sequence TCR repertoires. Per donor, leukapheresis produced somewhere between about 0.8 and 9.5 billion PBMCs. Per donor, three plates each were used for CD4 naive and CD4 memory, two for CD8 naive, and one for CD8 memory. What the authors observed across the whole study: Because the study included only a small number of donors, the genetic and exposure-history diversity represented was limited. Clonotypes shared by all four sorted-subset donors showed higher generation probabilities than non-shared clonotypes. Sampling was limited to blood, and TCR repertoires in tissue likely differ from TCR repertoires in blood. Pairwise subsampling indicated that sequencing depth was expected to affect the degree of clonotype sharing among donors. Even with the large sequencing depth, rarefaction of the sorted-subset datasets indicated that sequencing was incomplete. Sharing across several donors was observed for about 5% of naive CD4, over 3% of naive CD8, over 2% of memory CD4, and 0.4% of memory CD8 clonotypes. Larger estimated clonotype richness was generally found for naive subsets than for memory subsets.

Comments on this clone: The specificity of this receptor is unknown. The record has no base qualities; no much larger clone is one base away.

Using the deep immunoSEQ assay, multiplex PCR amplified TCR CDR3 regions from genomic DNA. Extracted genomic DNA from each cell subset was spread evenly across all wells of several immunoSEQ 96-well plates, with each plate serving as a replicate. For sorted subsets, approximately 0.2 ug of genomic DNA, equivalent to some 30,000 T cell genomes, went into each replicate PCR. Purified libraries were measured with a Qubit 3.0 fluorometer, size-checked on a Bioanalyzer 2100, and measured again with the KAPA Library Quantification kit. Each immunoSEQ 96-well plate was sequenced on its own single-read 150-cycle Illumina NextSeq 550 flow cell. Per the authors' processing: Because the immunoSEQ output held only junctional sequences and lacked quality scores, the filtering could not match the filtering applied to full-length reads. To assign V/J genes and CDR3, sequences were annotated against IMGT germline references using PyIR, a Python wrapper for IgBLAST v1.9. Reads were filtered out if the reads had weak V/J assignments (E-value above 1e-6), no CDR3, stop codons, out-of-frame junctions, or ambiguous translated residues. V3J clonotypes were defined by identical inferred V gene, J gene, and CDR3 amino acid sequence. Percentage overlap between repertoires was computed as shared unique clonotypes divided by the size of the smaller repertoire. Repertoire richness was assessed with RTK rarefaction, the Chao1 estimator, and Recon v2.1 estimates of unobserved clonotypes. Generation probabilities for all TCRbeta clonotypes obtained by the gDNA method from a few donors were computed using OLGA. Held by TCRdb, this immuneACCESS table contains in-frame sequences only and omits some clones. Under half of the omission traces to an unresolved V gene where checked; the cause of the rest is unknown. V, J and clone size derive from that table, while D and trimming were established from the DNA sequence. The sample has approximately 600,000 clones on record, 90% to 95% of them singletons. The top ten clones comprise over 0.1% of the sample.

In the germline V gene, CDR1 corresponds to MNHEY and CDR2 to SVGAGI. The CDR3 covers 14 residues, taking in both the cysteine and the phenylalanine. Only the CDR3 DNA is retained, 42 bases long and in frame from the first base. The germline ends are 14 bases apart after V is trimmed by 5 bases and J by 4 bases. CD8 naive samples were obtained by positive selection for CCR7 among CD45RO-negative cells, yielding a CD45RA+CCR7+ population from which TemRA cells were excluded. Donors were healthy HIV-negative adults with no recently reported acute infections or vaccinations. All donors were Caucasian adults living in Nashville, Tennessee, USA. After blood collection by leukapheresis, PBMCs were isolated using Ficoll-Histopaque density gradient centrifugation and then cryopreserved in the vapor phase of liquid nitrogen. Analytical flow cytometry was used to check the purity and quantity of each magnetically sorted T cell population. Genomic DNA was isolated from every sorted fraction and measured by UV absorbance on a Nanodrop 2000c.

The source material was naive CD8+ T cells sorted from blood. Reading the label with the study, this specimen's cell subset or site is: CD45RA+CCR7+. Here the chain combines TRBV6-5 and TRBJ2-5, with TRBD1 perhaps the D gene, on 6 matching bases. This TCR was recovered from a woman aged 25-40 years in good health. The sequenced DNA: TGTGCCAGCAGTCCTCAGACAGGCTCAGAGACCCAGTACTTC. Its protein is CASSPQTGSETQYF.